The next 3 T cell receptor beta chains were all read from a single sample in a study of identical twins. TCRdb itself ran the 5' RACE reads through MiXCR, one entry per CDR3 protein. Found here are around 530,000 distinct CDR3 sequences, around 15% of them singletons; the top ten hold more than 0.4%. The data also belong to a second study, concerning yellow fever vaccine responses in identical twins.

What was sequenced was CD4+ T cells sorted from blood. The receptors were sampled from a woman aged 18-30 years in good health.

This clonotype was recorded a few times. This chain links TRBV7-2 with TRBJ2-3; no clear D. The CDR3 extends over 14 amino acids. Trimming cost V 7 bases and J 6 bases, with 17 bases left between them. The germline CDR1 and CDR2 sequences are SGHTA and FQGNSA. Here the CDR3 reads CASTRPRSGDTQYF. CDR3 sequence (DNA): TGTGCCAGCACCAGACCTAGGTCCGGGGATACGCAGTATTTT.

This clonotype was seen a handful of times. The rearrangement joins TRBV28 to TRBJ2-1; D is unclear. V lost 3 bases to trimming and J lost 3 bases, with 9 bases between them. Germline V CDR1 and CDR2: MDHEN, SYDVKM. The CDR3 extends over 14 amino acids. The CDR3 coding sequence is TGTGCCAGCAGTTTCTACGGCAACTACAATGAGCAGTTCTTC. Translated, it gives CASSFYGNYNEQFF. Using reference TRBV28 and TRBJ2-1 for the parts outside the CDR3, the full variable domain is DVKVTQSSRYLVKRTGEKVFLECVQDMDHENMFWYRQDPGLGLRLIYFSYDVKMKEKGDIPEGYSVSREKKERFSLILESASTNQTSMYLCASSFYGNYNEQFFGPGTRLTVL.

This clonotype was seen ten or more times. This rearrangement joins TRBV18 to TRBJ1-1, with D unclear. V was trimmed by 0 bases and J by 0 bases, leaving 8 bases between them. This CDR3 is built from 15 residues. Germline V CDR1 and CDR2: KGHSH, LQKENI. CDR3 bases: TGTGCCAGCTCACCACCGAGCCAGGTGAACACTGAAGCTTTCTTT. It specifies CASSPPSQVNTEAFF.